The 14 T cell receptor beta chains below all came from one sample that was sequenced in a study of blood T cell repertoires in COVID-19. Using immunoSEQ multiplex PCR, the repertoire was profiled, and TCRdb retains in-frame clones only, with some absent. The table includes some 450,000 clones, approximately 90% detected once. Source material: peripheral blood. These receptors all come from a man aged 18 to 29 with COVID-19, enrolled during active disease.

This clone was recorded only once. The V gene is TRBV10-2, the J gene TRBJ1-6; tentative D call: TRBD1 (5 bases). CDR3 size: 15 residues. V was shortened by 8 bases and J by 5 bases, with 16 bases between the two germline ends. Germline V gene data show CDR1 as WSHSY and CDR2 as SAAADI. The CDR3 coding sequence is TGCGCCAGCGTCCTTGGGGGGATGGATAATTCACCCCTCCACTTT. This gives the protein CASVLGGMDNSPLHF.

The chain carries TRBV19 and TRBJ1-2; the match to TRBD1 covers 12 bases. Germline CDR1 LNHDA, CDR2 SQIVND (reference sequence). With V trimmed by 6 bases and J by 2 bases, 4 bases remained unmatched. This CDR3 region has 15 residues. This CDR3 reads CASSPGQGANYGYTF. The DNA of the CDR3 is TGTGCCAGTAGCCCGGGACAGGGGGCGAACTATGGCTACACCTTC.

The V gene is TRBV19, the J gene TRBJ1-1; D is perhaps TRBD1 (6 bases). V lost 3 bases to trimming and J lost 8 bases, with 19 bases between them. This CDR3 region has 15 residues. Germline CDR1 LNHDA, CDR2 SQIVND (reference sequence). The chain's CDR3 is CASSIIPGPGAEAFF. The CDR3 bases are TGTGCCAGTAGTATTATTCCAGGGCCAGGGGCCGAAGCTTTCTTT.

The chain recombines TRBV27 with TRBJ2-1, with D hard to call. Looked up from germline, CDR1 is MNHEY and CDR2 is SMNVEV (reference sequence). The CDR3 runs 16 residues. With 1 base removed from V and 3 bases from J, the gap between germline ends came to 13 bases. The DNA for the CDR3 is TGTGCCAGCAGTTTATTGTCGTCTACGTACTACAATGAGCAGTTCTTC. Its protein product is CASSLLSSTYYNEQFF.

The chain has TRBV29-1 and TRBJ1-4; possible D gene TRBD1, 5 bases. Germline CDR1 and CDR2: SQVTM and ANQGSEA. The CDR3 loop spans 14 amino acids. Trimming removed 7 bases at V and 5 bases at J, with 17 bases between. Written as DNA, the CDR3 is TGCAGCGCCCTAAGGCAGGGTCTAAATGAAAAACTGTTTTTT. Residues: CSALRQGLNEKLFF.

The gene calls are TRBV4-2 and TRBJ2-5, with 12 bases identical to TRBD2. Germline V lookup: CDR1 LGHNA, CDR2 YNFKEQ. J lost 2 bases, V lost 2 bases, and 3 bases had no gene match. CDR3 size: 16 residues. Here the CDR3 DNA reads TGTGCCAGCAGCCAACTAGCGGGAGGGGGTCAAGAGACCCAGTACTTC. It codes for CASSQLAGGGQETQYF.

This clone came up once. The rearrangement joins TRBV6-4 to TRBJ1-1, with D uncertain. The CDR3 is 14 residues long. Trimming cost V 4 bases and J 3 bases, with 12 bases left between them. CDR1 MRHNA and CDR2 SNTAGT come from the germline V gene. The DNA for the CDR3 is TGTGCCAGCAGTGCCCTCTCATCGGACACTGAAGCTTTCTTT. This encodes CASSALSSDTEAFF.

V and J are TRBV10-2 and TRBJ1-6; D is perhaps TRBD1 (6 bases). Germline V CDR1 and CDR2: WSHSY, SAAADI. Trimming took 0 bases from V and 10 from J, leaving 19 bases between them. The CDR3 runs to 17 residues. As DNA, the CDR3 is TGCGCCAGCAGTGAGTCGACAGCTCAGGGGAGAGGATCACCCCTCCACTTT. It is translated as CASSESTAQGRGSPLHF.

CDR3 loop: CASSLEAGRERGYTF. As DNA, the CDR3 is TGCGCCAGCAGCTTGGAGGCAGGGCGGGAGCGTGGCTACACCTTC. This rearrangement joins TRBV5-1 to TRBJ1-2; the D gene is possibly TRBD1 (5 bases). Germline assignment: CDR1 SGHRS and CDR2 YFSETQ. This CDR3 is 15 amino acids long. With 0 bases removed from V and 7 bases from J, the gap between germline ends came to 16 bases.

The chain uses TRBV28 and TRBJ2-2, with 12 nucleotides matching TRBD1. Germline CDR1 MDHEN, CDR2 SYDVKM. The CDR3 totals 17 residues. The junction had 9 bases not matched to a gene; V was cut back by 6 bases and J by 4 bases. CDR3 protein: CASRRAGTGGFTGELFF. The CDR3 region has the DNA TGTGCCAGCAGGCGTGCCGGGACAGGGGGCTTCACCGGGGAGCTGTTTTTT.

The CDR3 nucleotides read TGTGCCTGGGTGGTAGGAGGGACCCTCACCGGGGAGCTGTTTTTT. Translating gives CAWVVGGTLTGELFF. V and J are TRBV30 and TRBJ2-2; tentatively, D is TRBD2 (6 bases). Germline lookup yields CDR1 GTSNPN and CDR2 SVGIG (reference sequence). Trimming shortened V by 5 bases and J by 4 bases, and 17 bases separated the two germline ends. The CDR3 is 15 residues long.

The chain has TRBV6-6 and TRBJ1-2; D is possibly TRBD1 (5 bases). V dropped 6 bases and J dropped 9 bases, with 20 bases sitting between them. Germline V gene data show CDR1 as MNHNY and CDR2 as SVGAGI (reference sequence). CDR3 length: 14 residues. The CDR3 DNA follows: TGTGCCAGCAGCCGGTATTCGGGGGAGAGTCGCTACACCTTC. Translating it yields CASSRYSGESRYTF.

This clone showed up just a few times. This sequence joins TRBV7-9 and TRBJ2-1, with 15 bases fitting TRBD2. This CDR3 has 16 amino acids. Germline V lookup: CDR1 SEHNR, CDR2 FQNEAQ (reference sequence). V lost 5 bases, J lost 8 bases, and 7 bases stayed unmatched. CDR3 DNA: TGTGCCAGCAGCCCGACGTGGACTAGCGGGGGGGATGAGCAGTTCTTC. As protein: CASSPTWTSGGDEQFF.

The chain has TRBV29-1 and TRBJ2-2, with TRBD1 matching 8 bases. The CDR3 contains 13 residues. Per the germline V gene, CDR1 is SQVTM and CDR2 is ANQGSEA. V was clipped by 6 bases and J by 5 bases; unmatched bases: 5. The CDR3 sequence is CSVGRTGTGELFF. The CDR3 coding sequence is TGCAGCGTCGGCAGGACAGGGACCGGGGAGCTGTTTTTT.